This T cell receptor (beta chain) was recorded in a study of CD8 T cells in Susac syndrome. Findings and caveats of the study: The authors acknowledged that their TCR sequencing and HLA analysis involved a relatively small number of individuals.

TCR beta was sequenced from blood CD8+ and CD4+ T cells. It was negative isolation that provided the CD8+ and CD4+ T cells, whereas TEMRA cells were enriched by FACS. The authors reverse transcribed roughly 0.5 to 1 ug RNA with random hexamers. A multiplex approach, immunoSEQ multiplex PCR, amplified TCR beta CDR3 across 54 Vbeta and 13 Jbeta. TCRdb reprocessed the immunoSEQ multiplex PCR reads with MiXCR, giving one entry per CDR3 protein. In the table there are roughly 120,000 distinct CDR3 sequences, 85% to 95% of which are singletons. A word on this clonotype: No antigen is known for it.

The germline gives CDR1 SNHLY, CDR2 FYNNEI. The V end was cut by 2 bases, the J end by 9 bases, with 16 bases between. CDR3 size: 15 residues. The chain carries TRBV2 and TRBJ1-4; D perhaps matches TRBD1 (5 bases). The specimen was CD4+ T cells from PBMCs. The source of this sequence is a human donor with multiple sclerosis. The CDR3 loop is CASSESQGERKKLFF. The CDR3 nucleotides are TGTGCCAGCAGTGAAAGTCAGGGAGAAAGGAAAAAACTGTTTTTT.